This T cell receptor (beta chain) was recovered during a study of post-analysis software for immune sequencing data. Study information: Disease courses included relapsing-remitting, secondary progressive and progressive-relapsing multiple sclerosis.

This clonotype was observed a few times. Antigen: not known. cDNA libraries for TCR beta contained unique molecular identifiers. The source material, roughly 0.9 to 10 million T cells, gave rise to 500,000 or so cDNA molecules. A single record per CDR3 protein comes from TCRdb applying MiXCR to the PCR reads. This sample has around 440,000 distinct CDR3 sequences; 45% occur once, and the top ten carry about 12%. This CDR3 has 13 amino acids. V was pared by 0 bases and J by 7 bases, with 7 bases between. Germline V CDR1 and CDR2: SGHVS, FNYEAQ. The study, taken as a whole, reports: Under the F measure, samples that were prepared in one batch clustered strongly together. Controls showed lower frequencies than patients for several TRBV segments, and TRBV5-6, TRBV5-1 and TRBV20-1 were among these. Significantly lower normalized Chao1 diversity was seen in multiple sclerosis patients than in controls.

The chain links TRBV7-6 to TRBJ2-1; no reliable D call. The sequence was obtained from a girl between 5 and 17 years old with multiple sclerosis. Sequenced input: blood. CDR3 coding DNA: TGTGCCAGCAGCTTAGCGGTGAATAATGAGCAGTTCTTC. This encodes CASSLAVNNEQFF.